Below, 24 T cell receptor beta chains from the same sample are listed, as sequenced in a study of cytomegalovirus exposure and HLA in healthy donors. PCR amplification relied on 60 Vbeta primers (plus 13 Jbeta primers). Clones were read by immunoSEQ multiplex PCR, and TCRdb kept only the in-frame ones, dropping some. The sample has under 200,000 clones; over 75% are singletons. Material for sequencing was PBMCs. These receptors came from a young woman in good health and CMV-seronegative.

The V call is TRBV28, the J call TRBJ1-2; 10 positions match TRBD1. The J segment lost 7 bases and the V segment lost 5 bases, leaving 4 bases of the junction unmatched. This CDR3 is 13 amino acids long. Germline CDR1 reads MDHEN; CDR2 reads SYDVKM. CDR3 sequence: CASSIRDRGGYTF. The DNA of the CDR3 is TGTGCCAGCAGTATCCGGGACAGGGGTGGCTACACCTTC.

This clone was counted only a few times. The sample has other DNA sequences that encode this CDR3 too. The chain employs TRBV18 and TRBJ1-1; tentative D call: TRBD1 (5 bases). This CDR3 has 11 residues. Trimming stripped 4 bases from V and 8 bases from J, with 8 bases between. CDR1 and CDR2 from the germline V gene are KGHSH and LQKENI. CDR3 nucleotides: TGTGCCAGCTCACTTCAGGGCGAAGCTTTCTTT. Its protein is CASSLQGEAFF.

The gene calls are TRBV6-1 and TRBJ2-5, with D possibly being TRBD2 (6 bases). V was pared by 5 bases and J by 2 bases, with 9 bases between. CDR1 and CDR2 (germline): MNHNS, SASEGT. CDR3 length: 13 amino acids. The CDR3 nucleotides are TGTGCCAGCAGTTTAGCGGATCAAGAGACCCAGTACTTC. Translating gives CASSLADQETQYF.

The chain combines TRBV6-5 with TRBJ2-3; 10 bases fit TRBD2. J gave up 6 bases and V 8 bases, and 5 bases lay outside the gene matches. Germline assignment: CDR1 MNHEY and CDR2 SVGAGI. The CDR3 is 13 residues long. The CDR3, as DNA: TGTGCCAGCCGGGCTAGCGGGAGTGATACGCAGTATTTT. Translated: CASRASGSDTQYF.

In its sample, this clone was seen once. This chain connects TRBV2 to TRBJ2-5; 7 bases align to TRBD1. Gene TRBJ2-7 matches the end of the DNA better, so the J call may be wrong. The CDR3 loop spans 15 amino acids. From germline, CDR1 is SNHLY and CDR2 FYNNEI. CDR3 region: CASSEKAGGSYEQYF. CDR3 sequence (DNA): TGTGCCAGCAGTGAAAAGGCAGGGGGTTCGTACGAGCAGTACTTC.

The rearrangement joins TRBV30 to TRBJ2-1; D remains unclear. Germline values: CDR1 GTSNPN, CDR2 SVGIG (reference sequence). Trimming stripped 0 bases from V and 8 bases from J, with 11 bases between. The CDR3 consists of 13 residues. CDR3: CAWSVISSHEQFF. CDR3 nucleotides: TGTGCCTGGAGTGTTATTAGTTCCCATGAGCAGTTCTTC.

This chain connects TRBV5-1 to TRBJ2-3; 9 bases are a match to TRBD1. The CDR3 is made up of 19 amino acids. V lost 6 bases to trimming and J lost 3 bases; unmatched junction nucleotides: 20. Germline V lookup: CDR1 SGHRS, CDR2 YFSETQ. The CDR3 protein is CASTWGTGILRKGTDTQYF. The CDR3 DNA reads TGCGCCAGCACTTGGGGGACAGGGATTTTGAGGAAGGGGACAGATACGCAGTATTTT.

The chain links TRBV5-6 to TRBJ1-4; possible D gene TRBD1, 5 bases. V lost 2 bases and J 8 bases, leaving 13 bases between the germline ends. Germline values: CDR1 SGHDT, CDR2 YYEEEE. The CDR3 extends over 14 amino acids. DNA for the CDR3: TGTGCCAGCAGCTTTGGGGCGAGTGAAGAAAAACTGTTTTTT. It yields the protein CASSFGASEEKLFF.

The V and J genes are TRBV6-5 and TRBJ2-1; tentative D call: TRBD1 (5 bases). The V and J ends lost 8 bases and 4 bases respectively, with 6 bases between them. The CDR3 length is 11 residues. Germline CDR1 reads MNHEY; CDR2 reads SVGAGI. The CDR3 sequence is CASGHYNEQFF. DNA for the CDR3: TGTGCCAGCGGACATTACAATGAGCAGTTCTTC.

The V gene is TRBV27, the J gene TRBJ2-1, with 12 bases lining up with TRBD2. The V and J ends lost 6 bases and 6 bases, in that order; junction bases with no gene match: 18. Looked up from germline, CDR1 is MNHEY and CDR2 is SMNVEV (reference sequence). The CDR3 contains 19 residues. For the CDR3, the DNA is TGTGCCAGCAGCCGACTAGCGGGAGTTTATGGTTTGGGGGGCAATGAGCAGTTCTTC. Translated: CASSRLAGVYGLGGNEQFF.

The V call is TRBV11-2, the J call TRBJ1-2, with a possible D match to TRBD1 (6 bases). The V end was cut by 5 bases, the J end by 4 bases, with 17 bases between. The CDR3 contains 15 residues. Germline-derived CDR1 and CDR2 are SGHAT and FQNNGV. The CDR3 spells CASSIGQSSFYGYTF. The CDR3 DNA is TGTGCCAGCAGCATTGGACAGAGCTCATTCTATGGCTACACCTTC. The variable domain in full, completed from reference TRBV11-2 and TRBJ1-2, reads EAGVAQSPRYKIIEKRQSVAFWCNPISGHATLYWYQQILGQGPKLLIQFQNNGVVDDSQLPKDRFSAERLKGVDSTLKIQPAKLEDSAVYLCASSIGQSSFYGYTFGSGTRLTVV.

The V call is TRBV2, the J call TRBJ1-4; D is unresolved. Trimming stripped 4 bases from V and 0 bases from J, with 6 bases between. The CDR3 consists of 14 residues. Germline V gene lookup returns CDR1 SNHLY and CDR2 FYNNEI. The DNA of the CDR3 is TGTGCCAGCAGTGTCGGGACAACTAATGAAAAACTGTTTTTT. As protein: CASSVGTTNEKLFF.

V gene TRBV29-1 combines with J gene TRBJ2-7, with D perhaps matching TRBD1 (6 bases). V shed 5 bases and J shed 2 bases, with 10 bases lying between them. CDR3 length equals 12 residues. Germline CDR1 is SQVTM and CDR2 is ANQGSEA. CDR3 residues: CSVRDTAYEQYF. CDR3 in DNA: TGCAGCGTTAGGGACACTGCCTACGAGCAGTACTTC.

The chain links TRBV6-5 to TRBJ1-1; tentative D call: TRBD1 (5 bases). CDR3 length: 13 amino acids. Trimming pared 6 bases from V and 6 bases from J, leaving 14 bases between. Germline-derived CDR1 and CDR2 are MNHEY and SVGAGI. DNA of the CDR3: TGTGCCAGCAGCTATAGACAGTCGGCTGAAGCTTTCTTT. It encodes CASSYRQSAEAFF.

J is TRBJ2-5 and V is TRBV18; D remains unclear. Germline V lookup: CDR1 KGHSH, CDR2 LQKENI. The CDR3 extends over 16 amino acids. V lost 6 bases to trimming and J lost 1 base, with 18 bases between them. In DNA, the CDR3 is TGTGCCAGCTCTCTCCGAGCCCCAGGTACCCAAGAGACCCAGTACTTC. Translation: CASSLRAPGTQETQYF. The whole variable domain, filled in from reference TRBV18 and TRBJ2-5, reads NAGVMQNPRHLVRRRGQEARLRCSPMKGHSHVYWYRQLPEEGLKFMVYLQKENIIDESGMPKERFSAEFPKEGPSILRIQQVVRGDSAAYFCASSLRAPGTQETQYFGPGTRLLVL.

The chain is built from TRBV29-1 and TRBJ1-2, with a tentative D call TRBD1 (5 bases). CDR3 length equals 15 residues. The V end lost 8 bases, the J end lost 6 bases, and 25 bases lay between the germline ends. Per germline, CDR1 SQVTM and CDR2 ANQGSEA. CDR3 DNA: TGCAGCTGTAGGTGGGGAGGGGTAAACGGGGATGGCTACACCTTC. Translating gives CSCRWGGVNGDGYTF.

The chain recombines TRBV7-9 with TRBJ2-3; no firm D call. Germline V lookup: CDR1 SEHNR, CDR2 FQNEAQ (reference sequence). The CDR3 sequence is 13 residues long. V was shortened by 1 base and J by 4 bases, with 6 bases between the two germline ends. CDR3 sequence: CASSLVSADTQYF. CDR3 coding DNA: TGTGCCAGCAGCTTAGTGTCGGCAGATACGCAGTATTTT.

This clone was counted a single time. The V call is TRBV19, the J call TRBJ2-1, with 10 nucleotides matching TRBD2. The V gene end was trimmed by 1 base and the J gene end by 5 bases; junction bases not matched to a gene: 5. The CDR3 sequence is 16 residues long. Germline V gives CDR1 LNHDA, CDR2 SQIVND (reference sequence). CDR3 region: CASSIVGLAENNEQFF. The CDR3 DNA is TGTGCCAGTAGTATAGTAGGACTAGCGGAGAACAATGAGCAGTTCTTC.

This clone was recorded a few times. J is TRBJ2-7 and V is TRBV7-8; TRBD2 matches at 8 bases. V lost 5 bases, J lost 2 bases, and 5 bases stayed unmatched. The CDR3 contains 14 residues. Per the germline V gene, CDR1 is SGHVS and CDR2 is FQNEAQ. The DNA for the CDR3 is TGTGCCAGCAGCCCGGGGGGGGGCCCCTACGAGCAGTACTTC. This codes for CASSPGGGPYEQYF.

The chain has TRBV5-1 and TRBJ2-7; weak D call: TRBD2 (6 bases). This CDR3 is built from 14 residues. Trimming took off 5 bases at V and 3 bases at J, with 15 bases between the two ends. CDR1 is SGHRS and CDR2 is YFSETQ in the germline V gene. DNA for the CDR3: TGCGCCAGCAGAAGACTAGAGGGGTACTACGAGCAGTACTTC. Encoded protein: CASRRLEGYYEQYF.

The sample holds a few counts of this clone. The chain is built from TRBV30 and TRBJ1-5, with D possibly being TRBD1 (5 bases). V lost 0 bases and J lost 5, with 14 bases in between. The CDR3 totals 15 residues. From germline, CDR1 is GTSNPN and CDR2 SVGIG (reference sequence). CDR3 in DNA: TGTGCCTGGAGTGTTCTGCAGGGTGTACATCAGCCCCAGCATTTT. Its protein is CAWSVLQGVHQPQHF.

The V gene is TRBV28, the J gene TRBJ1-4; D is undetermined. Trimming took 6 bases from V and 8 from J, leaving 22 bases between them. Germline V lookup: CDR1 MDHEN, CDR2 SYDVKM. This CDR3 has 16 residues. The CDR3 is CASSRPDRGGLEKLFF. The CDR3 region has the DNA TGTGCCAGCAGCCGCCCCGACCGGGGAGGTTTGGAAAAACTGTTTTTT.

The chain uses TRBV7-9 and TRBJ2-7, with unresolved D. Trimming removed 4 bases at V and 1 base at J, with 8 bases between. The CDR3 is 13 residues long. Germline CDR1 is SEHNR and CDR2 is FQNEAQ (reference sequence). The CDR3 here is CASSSALSYEQYF. The CDR3 nucleotides are TGTGCCAGCAGCTCCGCGTTGTCCTACGAGCAGTACTTC. The full variable domain, completed using reference TRBV7-9 and TRBJ2-7, is DTGVSQNPRHKITKRGQNVTFRCDPISEHNRLYWYRQTLGQGPEFLTYFQNEAQLEKSRLLSDRFSAERPKGSFSTLEIQRTEQGDSAMYLCASSSALSYEQYFGPGTRLTVT.

The chain couples TRBV7-2 to TRBJ1-4; no firm D call. Germline loops: CDR1 SGHTA, CDR2 FQGNSA. This CDR3 has 12 amino acids. V shed 3 bases and J shed 11 bases, with 10 bases lying between them. The CDR3 bases are TGTGCCAGCAGCTTGGTCCCCGGGAAACTGTTTTTT. Translation: CASSLVPGKLFF.